Below are 6 T cell receptor beta chains sequenced from a single sample in a study of cytomegalovirus exposure and HLA in healthy donors. PCR primers comprised 60 Vbeta and 13 Jbeta primers. The method was immunoSEQ multiplex PCR; TCRdb's version includes in-frame clones alone and lacks a portion of them. The table has about 120,000 clones, about 75% seen once. Material: PBMCs. All receptors come from a woman between 35 and 50 years old in good health and CMV-seropositive.

The CDR3 loop reads CASRSGQPPNTIYF. CDR3 DNA sequence: TGTGCCAGCAGGTCTGGACAGCCACCAAACACCATATATTTT. V is TRBV2 and J is TRBJ1-3; D is perhaps TRBD1 (6 bases). This CDR3 comprises 14 residues. The germline V and J ends were trimmed by 6 bases and 6 bases, with 15 bases remaining between them. CDR1 SNHLY and CDR2 FYNNEI come from the germline V gene.

J is TRBJ1-6 and V is TRBV5-8; no clear D gene. The CDR3 is 16 residues long. CDR1 and CDR2 from the germline V gene are SGHTS and YDEGEE. Trimming left V 4 bases short and J 2 bases short, with 13 bases between. The DNA of the CDR3 is TGTGCCAGCAGCCCCCGGGTCCATACCTATAATTCACCCCTCCACTTT. Its protein is CASSPRVHTYNSPLHF.

This chain uses TRBV29-1 with TRBJ2-1; TRBD1 might be the D (5 bases). This CDR3 region has 15 residues. With 6 bases removed from V and 0 bases from J, the gap between germline ends came to 15 bases. Germline CDR1 and CDR2: SQVTM and ANQGSEA. CDR3 sequence reads: CSVGTGPSSYNEQFF. In DNA form, the CDR3 reads TGCAGCGTAGGTACAGGCCCTAGCTCCTACAATGAGCAGTTCTTC.

This clone was detected only once. The chain carries TRBV7-9 and TRBJ1-2; D is unresolved. Deletions cut 5 bases from V and 7 bases from J, with 17 bases between. Germline-derived CDR1 and CDR2 are SEHNR and FQNEAQ (reference sequence). This CDR3 comprises 14 residues. The CDR3 is CASSPIGPSGGYTF. For the CDR3, the DNA is TGTGCCAGCAGCCCAATCGGTCCTTCGGGTGGCTACACCTTC.

J is TRBJ2-5 and V is TRBV6-1; D ambiguous. Between the trimmed V and J ends, which lost 2 bases and 2 bases, there was a span of 9 bases. The CDR3 contains 14 residues. Looked up from germline, CDR1 is MNHNS and CDR2 is SASEGT. The CDR3 bases are TGTGCCAGCAGTGAATTTTGGCAACAAGAGACCCAGTACTTC. Residues: CASSEFWQQETQYF.

This clone was counted between two and nine times. This chain links TRBV7-2 with TRBJ1-2; the D gene is possibly TRBD1 (6 bases). The CDR3 has 15 residues. Trimming left V 1 base short and J 4 bases short, with 13 bases between. CDR1 SGHTA and CDR2 FQGNSA come from the germline V gene. The CDR3 region has the DNA TGTGCCAGCAGCTTAGGTTGGGGGGGCCCCTATGGCTACACCTTC. Encoded protein: CASSLGWGGPYGYTF.